This is a list of T cell receptor beta chains from one sample in a study of early T cells in non-severe SARS-CoV-2 infection. TCRdb re-called the 5' RACE reads through MiXCR, storing one row per CDR3 protein. The sample has just over 95,000 distinct CDR3 sequences; 8% to 13% are singletons. Input material: whole blood. These receptors all stem from an adult who was a healthcare worker with PCR-confirmed SARS-CoV-2 infection or an uninfected control (not recorded which). Both conserved end residues are part of each CDR3. The order of the fields is J gene, clone size, D gene, V gene, CDR3 protein, CDR3 DNA. D genes are given only for firm matches. The listing skips clone size in some rows; elsewhere it reads once, few, many or a size class.

J gene: TRBJ1-2
clone size: many
D gene: TRBD1
V gene: TRBV6-5
CDR3 protein: CASSYAIQGAYTF
CDR3 DNA: TGTGCCAGCAGTTACGCTATCCAGGGGGCCTACACCTTC

J gene: TRBJ2-7
clone size: many
D gene: .
V gene: TRBV7-6
CDR3 protein: CASSSRPISYEQYF
CDR3 DNA: TGTGCCAGCAGCTCCCGACCTATTTCCTACGAGCAGTACTTC

J gene: TRBJ1-4
clone size: .
D gene: .
V gene: TRBV20-1
CDR3 protein: CSARASAGDEKLFF
CDR3 DNA: TGCAGTGCTAGGGCGTCGGCAGGGGATGAAAAACTGTTTTTT

J gene: TRBJ1-6
clone size: .
D gene: .
V gene: TRBV2
CDR3 protein: CASSFIGRGYNSPLHF
CDR3 DNA: TGTGCCAGCAGTTTCATCGGACGGGGTTATAATTCACCCCTCCACTTT

J gene: TRBJ2-1
clone size: many
D gene: TRBD2
V gene: TRBV29-1
CDR3 protein: CSALGTSGQSYNEQFF
CDR3 DNA: TGCAGCGCCTTAGGGACTAGCGGACAATCCTACAATGAGCAGTTCTTC

J gene: TRBJ1-2
clone size: many
D gene: .
V gene: TRBV18
CDR3 protein: CASSELPGETYGYTF
CDR3 DNA: TGTGCCAGCTCCGAACTTCCGGGAGAGACTTATGGCTACACCTTC

J gene: TRBJ2-3
clone size: .
D gene: TRBD2
V gene: TRBV7-3
CDR3 protein: CASSPGSGARTDTQYF
CDR3 DNA: TGTGCCAGCAGCCCCGGCAGCGGGGCTCGCACAGATACGCAGTATTTT

J gene: TRBJ1-1
clone size: many
D gene: .
V gene: TRBV10-1
CDR3 protein: CASSVGLNTEAFF
CDR3 DNA: TGCGCCAGCAGTGTCGGGTTGAACACTGAAGCTTTCTTT

J gene: TRBJ1-2
clone size: .
D gene: .
V gene: TRBV19
CDR3 protein: CASSIGGHYDGYTF
CDR3 DNA: TGTGCCAGTAGTATAGGTGGACATTACGATGGCTACACCTTC

J gene: TRBJ2-7
clone size: .
D gene: TRBD1
V gene: TRBV5-1
CDR3 protein: CASSGGQGFYEQYF
CDR3 DNA: TGCGCCAGCAGCGGGGGACAGGGGTTCTACGAGCAGTACTTC

J gene: TRBJ2-7
clone size: many
D gene: .
V gene: TRBV3-1
CDR3 protein: CASSPKRQGLYEQYF
CDR3 DNA: TGTGCCAGCAGCCCGAAACGGCAGGGGCTTTACGAGCAGTACTTC

J gene: TRBJ2-3
clone size: many
D gene: .
V gene: TRBV7-8
CDR3 protein: CASSLVGTSTDTQYF
CDR3 DNA: TGTGCCAGCAGCTTAGTTGGGACTAGCACAGATACGCAGTATTTT

J gene: TRBJ1-1
clone size: .
D gene: TRBD1
V gene: TRBV28
CDR3 protein: CASSLLGQGNTEAFF
CDR3 DNA: TGTGCCAGCAGTTTATTAGGACAGGGGAACACTGAAGCTTTCTTT

J gene: TRBJ2-3
clone size: .
D gene: .
V gene: TRBV14
CDR3 protein: CASSQDRGDTQYF
CDR3 DNA: TGTGCCAGCAGCCAAGATCGGGGAGATACGCAGTATTTT

J gene: TRBJ2-1
clone size: few
D gene: .
V gene: TRBV7-9
CDR3 protein: CASSPLSSPFNEQFF
CDR3 DNA: TGTGCCAGCAGCCCCCTGTCTAGTCCCTTTAATGAGCAGTTCTTC

J gene: TRBJ2-1
clone size: many
D gene: TRBD2
V gene: TRBV5-1
CDR3 protein: CASSSGTSGGRLSSEQFF
CDR3 DNA: TGCGCCAGCAGCTCCGGGACTAGCGGGGGCCGCCTATCATCTGAGCAGTTCTTC

J gene: TRBJ1-1
clone size: few
D gene: TRBD1
V gene: TRBV7-4
CDR3 protein: CASSMEGQGDTEAFF
CDR3 DNA: TGTGCCAGCAGCATGGAGGGACAGGGCGACACTGAAGCTTTCTTT

J gene: TRBJ2-3
clone size: many
D gene: .
V gene: TRBV9
CDR3 protein: CASSVEDGSTDTQYF
CDR3 DNA: TGTGCCAGCAGCGTAGAGGACGGGAGCACAGATACGCAGTATTTT

J gene: TRBJ1-1
clone size: once
D gene: TRBD1
V gene: TRBV29-1
CDR3 protein: CSVGTGNTEAFF
CDR3 DNA: TGCAGCGTTGGGACAGGCAACACTGAAGCTTTCTTT

J gene: TRBJ1-4
clone size: few
D gene: .
V gene: TRBV9
CDR3 protein: CASSVAAKQRGEKLFF
CDR3 DNA: TGTGCCAGCAGCGTAGCTGCAAAACAGAGGGGGGAAAAACTGTTTTTT

J gene: TRBJ1-5
clone size: few
D gene: .
V gene: TRBV3-1
CDR3 protein: CASSQAGEQPQHF
CDR3 DNA: TGTGCCAGCAGCCAAGCGGGTGAACAGCCCCAGCATTTT

J gene: TRBJ2-7
clone size: .
D gene: .
V gene: TRBV20-1
CDR3 protein: CSARERDLYEQYF
CDR3 DNA: TGCAGTGCTAGAGAGCGGGACCTATACGAGCAGTACTTC

J gene: TRBJ2-4
clone size: many
D gene: TRBD2
V gene: TRBV6-5
CDR3 protein: CASRGLAGGRNIQYF
CDR3 DNA: TGTGCCAGCAGGGGACTAGCGGGAGGCAGAAACATTCAGTACTTC

J gene: TRBJ2-5
clone size: few
D gene: .
V gene: TRBV7-3
CDR3 protein: CASSLTIEAGQYF
CDR3 DNA: TGTGCCAGCAGCTTAACGATCGAGGCAGGGCAGTACTTC

J gene: TRBJ1-2
clone size: few
D gene: .
V gene: TRBV15
CDR3 protein: CATRYGGQIYGYTF
CDR3 DNA: TGTGCCACCAGATACGGCGGACAGATCTATGGCTACACCTTC

J gene: TRBJ1-2
clone size: .
D gene: .
V gene: TRBV24-1
CDR3 protein: CATSPDSSYGYTF
CDR3 DNA: TGTGCCACCAGTCCGGACAGCTCCTATGGCTACACCTTC

J gene: TRBJ2-2
clone size: .
D gene: .
V gene: TRBV5-1
CDR3 protein: CASSSANTGELFF
CDR3 DNA: TGCGCCAGCAGCTCCGCGAACACCGGGGAGCTGTTTTTT

J gene: TRBJ1-5
clone size: few
D gene: .
V gene: TRBV5-1
CDR3 protein: CASSLFSNQPQHF
CDR3 DNA: TGCGCCAGCAGCTTGTTTAGCAATCAGCCCCAGCATTTT

J gene: TRBJ1-5
clone size: many
D gene: .
V gene: TRBV27
CDR3 protein: CASSSRGRSQPQHF
CDR3 DNA: TGTGCCAGCAGTTCCCGGGGGCGAAGTCAGCCCCAGCATTTT

J gene: TRBJ1-3
clone size: many
D gene: .
V gene: TRBV2
CDR3 protein: CASSARASGNTIYF
CDR3 DNA: TGTGCCAGCAGTGCCAGGGCATCTGGAAACACCATATATTTT

J gene: TRBJ2-1
clone size: many
D gene: .
V gene: TRBV5-1
CDR3 protein: CASSLRQGAGNEQFF
CDR3 DNA: TGCGCCAGCAGCCTCCGCCAGGGCGCCGGGAATGAGCAGTTCTTC

J gene: TRBJ1-6
clone size: few
D gene: TRBD1
V gene: TRBV5-4
CDR3 protein: CASRYRDRVNSPLHF
CDR3 DNA: TGTGCCAGCAGATACCGGGACAGGGTGAATTCACCCCTCCACTTT

J gene: TRBJ2-2
clone size: few
D gene: TRBD2
V gene: TRBV19
CDR3 protein: CASSPVAGGAELFF
CDR3 DNA: TGTGCCAGTAGTCCAGTAGCGGGGGGGGCGGAGCTGTTTTTT

J gene: TRBJ1-2
clone size: many
D gene: TRBD1
V gene: TRBV6-5
CDR3 protein: CASRPGTGSSYGYTF
CDR3 DNA: TGTGCCAGCAGACCGGGGACAGGGAGTAGCTATGGCTACACCTTC

J gene: TRBJ2-3
clone size: many
D gene: .
V gene: TRBV7-2
CDR3 protein: CASSPYGTDQDTQYF
CDR3 DNA: TGTGCCAGCAGCCCCTACGGGACGGATCAAGATACGCAGTATTTT

J gene: TRBJ1-1
clone size: many
D gene: .
V gene: TRBV10-3
CDR3 protein: CAISVSVGDTEAFF
CDR3 DNA: TGTGCCATCAGTGTATCGGTTGGGGACACTGAAGCTTTCTTT

J gene: TRBJ2-5
clone size: few
D gene: .
V gene: TRBV6-1
CDR3 protein: CASSSGVRETQYF
CDR3 DNA: TGTGCCAGCAGTTCGGGAGTAAGGGAGACCCAGTACTTC

J gene: TRBJ2-7
clone size: .
D gene: TRBD2
V gene: TRBV7-9
CDR3 protein: CASSKLVAGAYEQYF
CDR3 DNA: TGTGCCAGCAGCAAACTCGTAGCGGGAGCGTACGAGCAGTACTTC

J gene: TRBJ2-5
clone size: .
D gene: .
V gene: TRBV5-1
CDR3 protein: CASSLGRGQETQYF
CDR3 DNA: TGCGCCAGCAGCTTAGGCAGAGGGCAAGAGACCCAGTACTTC

J gene: TRBJ2-1
clone size: many
D gene: TRBD2
V gene: TRBV7-2
CDR3 protein: CASSNPGLATGYNEQFF
CDR3 DNA: TGTGCCAGCAGCAACCCGGGACTAGCGACCGGATACAATGAGCAGTTCTTC

J gene: TRBJ2-3
clone size: many
D gene: .
V gene: TRBV30
CDR3 protein: CAWSPSAFSSTDTQYF
CDR3 DNA: TGTGCCTGGAGTCCCTCAGCCTTCTCTAGCACAGATACGCAGTATTTT

J gene: TRBJ2-5
clone size: few
D gene: .
V gene: TRBV28
CDR3 protein: CASSPSPGRNQETQYF
CDR3 DNA: TGTGCCAGCAGTCCCTCCCCGGGACGGAACCAAGAGACCCAGTACTTC

J gene: TRBJ2-2
clone size: few
D gene: .
V gene: TRBV18
CDR3 protein: CASYRGGAKTGELFF
CDR3 DNA: TGTGCCAGCTACCGAGGGGGGGCCAAGACCGGGGAGCTGTTTTTT

J gene: TRBJ1-2
clone size: .
D gene: TRBD1
V gene: TRBV5-1
CDR3 protein: CASRQGAREDGYTF
CDR3 DNA: TGCGCCAGCAGGCAGGGGGCGAGAGAAGATGGCTACACCTTC

J gene: TRBJ2-7
clone size: .
D gene: TRBD1
V gene: TRBV29-1
CDR3 protein: CSGSRDRGREQYF
CDR3 DNA: TGCAGCGGATCCCGGGACAGGGGGCGGGAGCAGTACTTC

J gene: TRBJ1-1
clone size: many
D gene: TRBD1
V gene: TRBV6-5
CDR3 protein: CASSYLTGGSAEAFF
CDR3 DNA: TGTGCCAGCAGTTATCTGACAGGGGGAAGTGCTGAAGCTTTCTTT

J gene: TRBJ1-1
clone size: many
D gene: .
V gene: TRBV7-9
CDR3 protein: CASRSMGENTEAFF
CDR3 DNA: TGTGCCAGCAGGTCGATGGGGGAGAACACTGAAGCTTTCTTT

J gene: TRBJ2-7
clone size: .
D gene: .
V gene: TRBV12-5
CDR3 protein: CASGLTGPHEQYF
CDR3 DNA: TGTGCTAGTGGCTTGACAGGTCCCCACGAGCAGTACTTC

J gene: TRBJ1-2
clone size: many
D gene: .
V gene: TRBV20-1
CDR3 protein: CSARDEVKGYGYTF
CDR3 DNA: TGCAGTGCTAGAGACGAGGTGAAGGGCTATGGCTACACCTTC

J gene: TRBJ2-2
clone size: .
D gene: .
V gene: TRBV7-8
CDR3 protein: CASNEQRGQKANTGELFF
CDR3 DNA: TGTGCCAGCAACGAACAGAGAGGGCAAAAAGCGAACACCGGGGAGCTGTTTTTT

J gene: TRBJ2-3
clone size: few
D gene: .
V gene: TRBV30
CDR3 protein: CAWSVQGSSDTQYF
CDR3 DNA: TGTGCCTGGAGTGTACAGGGTAGCTCAGATACGCAGTATTTT

J gene: TRBJ1-2
clone size: once
D gene: TRBD1
V gene: TRBV28
CDR3 protein: CASSQGRDSSLYGYTF
CDR3 DNA: TGTGCCAGCAGTCAAGGCCGGGACAGCAGTCTATATGGCTACACCTTC